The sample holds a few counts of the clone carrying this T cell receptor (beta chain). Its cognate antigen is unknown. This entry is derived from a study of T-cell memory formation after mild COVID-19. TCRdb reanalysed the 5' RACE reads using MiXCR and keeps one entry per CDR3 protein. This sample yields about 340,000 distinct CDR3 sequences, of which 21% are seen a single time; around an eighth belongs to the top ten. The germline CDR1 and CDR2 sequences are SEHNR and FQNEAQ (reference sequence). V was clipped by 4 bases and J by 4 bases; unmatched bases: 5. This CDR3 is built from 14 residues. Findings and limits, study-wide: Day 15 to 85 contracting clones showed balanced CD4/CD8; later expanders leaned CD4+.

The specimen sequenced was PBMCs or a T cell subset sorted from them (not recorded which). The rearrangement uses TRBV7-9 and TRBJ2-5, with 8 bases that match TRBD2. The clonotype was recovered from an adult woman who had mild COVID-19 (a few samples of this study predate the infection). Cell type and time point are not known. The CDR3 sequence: CASSSPGLGETQYF. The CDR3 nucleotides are TGTGCCAGCAGCTCGCCGGGACTAGGAGAGACCCAGTACTTC. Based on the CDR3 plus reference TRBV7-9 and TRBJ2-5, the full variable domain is DTGVSQNPRHKITKRGQNVTFRCDPISEHNRLYWYRQTLGQGPEFLTYFQNEAQLEKSRLLSDRFSAERPKGSFSTLEIQRTEQGDSAMYLCASSSPGLGETQYFGPGTRLLVL.